The 26 T cell receptor beta chains below come from one sample, sequenced in a study of blood T cells in healthy people across ages (dated by TCRdb to the mid-2010s). Library prep was done by 5' RACE. TCRdb shows the sequencer as Illumina HiSeq 2500. The second PCR ran for roughly 7 to 11 cycles and used a J-beta primer mix along with a sample-barcoded 5' primer. Using fastp trimming at Q25 and MiXCR clonotype assembly, TCRdb reanalyzed the public sequencing data and kept in-frame beta chains. All rows with the same CDR3 protein become a single entry with the most common DNA and genes. This sample is represented by over 550,000 distinct CDR3 sequences; approximately 30% of them were singletons. Together, the top ten hold less than 20% of the sample. The source material was blood. The receptors shown here come from a woman older than 75 in good health.

The CDR3 here is CASSLNLRGMTSDEQYF. The CDR3 bases are TGTGCCAGCAGCTTAAATCTCCGGGGAATGACCTCTGACGAGCAGTACTTC. The gene calls are TRBV7-3 and TRBJ2-7; TRBD2 is a possible D gene (5 bases). Trimming removed 1 base at V and 5 bases at J, with 21 bases between. Germline CDR1 SGHTA, CDR2 FQGTGA. This CDR3 has 17 amino acids.

A word on this clonotype: One junction end disagrees with the germline gene, perhaps due to a read error. The chain uses TRBV19 and TRBJ2-6; D assignment may be TRBD1 or TRBD2 (6 bases each). Per the germline V gene, CDR1 is LNHDA and CDR2 is SQIVND (reference sequence). The CDR3 contains 16 residues. CDR3 sequence (DNA): TGTGCCAGTAGTATCAAGGGGGGCTCTGGGACCAACGTCCTGACTTTC. The encoded protein is CASSIKGGSGTNVLTF. Looking up the rest from reference TRBV19 and TRBJ2-6 gives the full variable domain: DGGITQSPKYLFRKEGQNVTLSCEQNLNHDAMYWYRQDPGQGLRLIYYSQIVNDFQKGDIAEGYSVSREKKESFPLTVTSAQKNPTAFYLCASSIKGGSGTNVLTFGAGSRLTVL.

This clonotype was found many times. Written as DNA, the CDR3 is TGCAGCGTCGATACAGGGTTTGGGGCCAACGTCCTGACTTTC. This sequence encodes CSVDTGFGANVLTF. V gene TRBV29-1 combines with J gene TRBJ2-6, with D perhaps TRBD1 (6 bases). The CDR3 covers 14 residues. Trimming cost V 6 bases and J 3 bases, with 12 bases left between them. The germline V gene has CDR1 SQVTM and CDR2 ANQGSEA.

To note about this clonotype: An end of the junction does not agree with germline; a read error may underlie this. J is TRBJ2-2 and V is TRBV6-2 or TRBV6-3; D gene unclear. Germline CDR1 is MNHEY and CDR2 is SVGEGT. The CDR3 is made up of 13 amino acids. The CDR3 nucleotides are TGTGCCAGCAGTCGCATTGTCACCGAGGAGCTGTTTTTT. It is translated as CASSRIVTEELFF.

This clonotype appeared many times. The chain carries TRBV6-5 and TRBJ2-2, with 9 bases that match TRBD1. In germline, CDR1 is MNHEY, CDR2 SVGAGI. After removal of 7 bases from V and 6 bases from J, the junction contained 9 bases not matched to a gene. This CDR3 is 15 amino acids long. The DNA of the CDR3 is TGTGCCAGCACCCCGGACAGGGGCGGCCCCGGGGAGCTGTTTTTT. Protein sequence: CASTPDRGGPGELFF.

This clonotype was counted many times. The rearrangement joins TRBV20-1 to TRBJ2-7; D is possibly TRBD1 (5 bases). Trimming took 0 bases from V and 5 from J, leaving 17 bases between them. Germline V gives CDR1 DFQATT, CDR2 SNEGSKA (reference sequence). The CDR3 sequence is 15 residues long. The chain's CDR3 is CSARDQSDRLHEQYF. DNA for the CDR3: TGCAGTGCTAGAGATCAATCTGACAGACTCCACGAGCAGTACTTC.

This clonotype has more than one count but fewer than ten. The chain carries TRBV10-3 and TRBJ1-4; 9 bases are shared with TRBD1. The V gene end was trimmed by 10 bases and the J gene end by 5 bases; junction bases not matched to a gene: 11. The CDR3 spans 15 residues. Germline assignment: CDR1 ENHRY and CDR2 SYGVKD. The chain's CDR3 is CATTAEDRGNEKLFF. CDR3 nucleotides: TGTGCCACCACGGCTGAGGACAGGGGAAATGAAAAACTGTTTTTT.

This rearrangement joins TRBV6-5 to TRBJ2-5; D is uncertain. The J call may be wrong; the DNA end is better matched by TRBJ2-7. Germline CDR1 reads MNHEY; CDR2 reads SVGAGI. The CDR3 covers 15 residues. CDR3 bases: TGTGCCAGCAGTTACCTGAAAGGTAGCTCCTACGAGCAGTACTTC. This encodes CASSYLKGSSYEQYF.

This clonotype showed up just a few times. The J gene is TRBJ1-1, the V gene TRBV5-1, with TRBD1 identical over 10 bases. J gave up 0 bases and V 3 bases, and 11 bases lay outside the gene matches. The length of the CDR3 is 18 residues. Germline CDR1 reads SGHRS; CDR2 reads YFSETQ. In DNA form, the CDR3 reads TGCGCCAGCAGCTGGGGACAGGGGAGCCTTCCGATGAACACTGAAGCTTTCTTT. Translating gives CASSWGQGSLPMNTEAFF.

Concerning this clonotype: A much larger clone lies a single base off, so this may be a read error. The gene calls are TRBV27 and TRBJ2-7, with D perhaps assigned TRBD1 or TRBD2 (7 bases each). V was shortened by 7 bases and J by 10 bases, with 14 bases between the two germline ends. The CDR3 length is 11 residues. CDR1 is MNHEY and CDR2 is SMNVEV in the germline V gene (reference sequence). The CDR3 spells CASTGGGAQYF. The DNA of the CDR3 is TGTGCCAGCACAGGGGGAGGGGCCCAGTACTTC.

Notes on this clonotype: Being one base from a much bigger clone, this may be a read error. The chain links TRBV6-5 to TRBJ1-5, with D hard to call. This CDR3 has 10 amino acids. CDR1 is MNHEY, CDR2 SVGAGI, per germline. The CDR3 here is CVSGNQPQHF. Here the CDR3 DNA reads TGTGTCAGCGGTAATCAGCCCCAGCATTTT.

DNA for the CDR3: TGTGCCAGCTCACACTGGACCGCCGACGTAGATGAGCAGTTCTTC. It encodes CASSHWTADVDEQFF. V usage is TRBV18 and J usage is TRBJ2-1; D is unresolved. Germline assignment: CDR1 KGHSH and CDR2 LQKENI. V was cut by 4 bases and J by 8 bases, with 18 bases left in between. The CDR3 totals 15 residues.

Concerning this clonotype itself: One end of the junction varies from germline; a read error may be responsible. This chain links TRBV3-1 with TRBJ2-1; 7 nucleotides align to TRBD2. Germline assignment: CDR1 LGHDT and CDR2 YNNKEL (reference sequence). This CDR3 contains 15 residues. The CDR3 loop is CAGSPGTTGYNEQFF. The CDR3, as DNA: TGTGCCGGCAGCCCCGGGACTACGGGTTACAATGAGCAGTTCTTC.

In this sample, this clonotype turned up many times. The CDR3 coding sequence is TGCGCCAGCAGCTTGAGGGACAGGGGCTTCCACTATGGCTACACCTTC. The encoded protein is CASSLRDRGFHYGYTF. This chain uses TRBV5-1 with TRBJ1-2, with TRBD1 identical over 10 bases. In germline, CDR1 is SGHRS, CDR2 YFSETQ. V shed 1 base, J shed 3 bases, and the junction held 6 bases outside the gene matches. This CDR3 contains 16 residues.

This clonotype was recorded a few times. The rearrangement links TRBV4-3 to TRBJ2-2, with 7 bases matching TRBD2. CDR3 length equals 16 residues. V trimming: 4 bases; J trimming: 6 bases; junction bases outside the gene matches: 11. Germline lookup yields CDR1 LGHNA and CDR2 YSLEER. As DNA, the CDR3 is TGCGCCAGCAGCCGATCTCGGACTAGTTTCCCCGGGGAGCTGTTTTTT. It encodes CASSRSRTSFPGELFF.

The rearrangement uses TRBV29-1 and TRBJ2-1, with a tentative D call TRBD1 (6 bases). V lost 7 bases and J 3 bases, leaving 16 bases between the germline ends. Germline V gene lookup returns CDR1 SQVTM and CDR2 ANQGSEA. This CDR3 contains 14 residues. The CDR3 is CSDIGTSNYNEQFF. CDR3 in DNA: TGCAGCGATATCGGGACAAGTAACTACAATGAGCAGTTCTTC.

With respect to this clonotype: A much larger clone differs by one base, so this may be a read error. The rearrangement links TRBV7-9 to TRBJ2-1; the D gene is possibly TRBD2 (7 bases). The J call is uncertain, as TRBJ2-7 better fits the DNA end. The CDR3 contains 16 residues. Germline assignment: CDR1 SEHNR and CDR2 FQNEAQ (reference sequence). The CDR3 nucleotides read TGTGCCAGCAGCTTAGAGGTTGGCGGGGGCTACAATGAGCAGTACTTC. Its translation is CASSLEVGGGYNEQYF.

This chain connects TRBV3-1 to TRBJ1-6, with D possibly being TRBD1 (5 bases). This CDR3 contains 13 residues. Germline CDR1 is LGHDT and CDR2 is YNNKEL (reference sequence). V lost 1 base, J lost 9 bases, and 7 bases lay in between. CDR3 sequence reads: CASSQAGSSPLHF. The CDR3 coding sequence is TGTGCCAGCAGCCAAGCAGGGTCTTCACCCCTCCACTTT. Full variable domain (outside the CDR3, taken from reference TRBV3-1 and TRBJ1-6): DTAVSQTPKYLVTQMGNDKSIKCEQNLGHDTMYWYKQDSKKFLKIMFSYNNKELIINETVPNRFSPKSPDKAHLNLHINSLELGDSAVYFCASSQAGSSPLHFGNGTRLTVT.

This clonotype was detected many times. The chain uses TRBV20-1 and TRBJ2-5; D is unresolved. Deletions cut 1 base from V and 2 bases from J, with 2 bases between. The CDR3 spans 11 residues. The germline gives CDR1 DFQATT, CDR2 SNEGSKA (reference sequence). CDR3 amino acids: CSARGQETQYF. In DNA form, the CDR3 reads TGCAGTGCTAGAGGGCAAGAGACCCAGTACTTC.

This clonotype occurred many times. The V and J genes are TRBV20-1 and TRBJ2-1, with 9 bases fitting TRBD2. Germline-derived CDR1 and CDR2 are DFQATT and SNEGSKA (reference sequence). Unmatched junction bases numbered 8, after V lost 3 bases and J lost 8 bases. This CDR3 region has 14 residues. The CDR3 DNA sequence: TGCAGTGCTAGTCTGGGCGGGGGGGTCGATGAGCAGTTCTTC. Amino acid sequence: CSASLGGGVDEQFF.

As DNA, the CDR3 is TGTGCCAGCAACGCGGGGGGGCCGTCTAATGAGCAGTTCTTC. Translation gives CASNAGGPSNEQFF. The genes are TRBV5-4 and TRBJ2-1, with 9 bases that match TRBD2. Germline V gene sequence: CDR1 SGHNT, CDR2 YYREEE (reference sequence). CDR3 length equals 14 residues. Trimming removed 6 bases from V and 7 bases from J; junction bases left unmatched: 8.

The chain is built from TRBV5-1 and TRBJ2-3; D tentatively reads TRBD1 or TRBD2 (5 bases each). The V and J ends lost 3 bases and 1 base respectively, with 9 bases between them. This CDR3 is built from 14 residues. Looked up from germline, CDR1 is SGHRS and CDR2 is YFSETQ. CDR3 region: CASSWGCGTDTQYF. CDR3 DNA sequence: TGCGCCAGCAGCTGGGGGTGCGGCACAGATACGCAGTATTTT.

On this clonotype itself: One junction end does not reproduce the germline sequence, and a read error may be involved. V is TRBV5-1 and J is TRBJ1-1; D perhaps matches TRBD1 (5 bases). CDR1 and CDR2 (germline): SGHRS, YFSETQ. The CDR3 totals 17 residues. The CDR3 nucleotides read TGCACCAGCAGCTGGGCGGGGCCGGGGACTATGAACACTGAAGCTTTCTTT. Its protein product is CTSSWAGPGTMNTEAFF.

This clonotype was seen repeatedly, ten times or more. V usage is TRBV5-1 and J usage is TRBJ2-5; a weak D match, TRBD1 (6 bases). CDR1 SGHRS and CDR2 YFSETQ come from the germline V gene. V lost 0 bases, J lost 5 bases, and 11 bases lay in between. CDR3 length equals 14 residues. The CDR3 spells CASSLGQAGETQYF. CDR3 nucleotide sequence: TGCGCCAGCAGCTTGGGACAGGCTGGGGAGACCCAGTACTTC.

For this clonotype: Germline is not matched at one junction end, which may reflect a read error. The chain combines TRBV5-1 with TRBJ2-2; 7 nucleotides agree with TRBD1. This CDR3 region has 14 residues. Germline V CDR1 and CDR2: SGHRS, YFSETQ. CDR3 DNA sequence: TGCGCCAGCAGCTGGGGACAGCGGACCGGGGAGCGGTTTTTT. It translates to CASSWGQRTGERFF.

At least ten counts were recorded for this clonotype. The chain is built from TRBV27 and TRBJ2-3; 9 positions match TRBD1. The CDR3 is 15 residues long. V was pared by 2 bases and J by 3 bases, with 3 bases of the junction left unmatched. Germline CDR1 MNHEY, CDR2 SMNVEV (reference sequence). The CDR3 is CASSLGTGKTDTQYF. The CDR3 bases are TGTGCCAGCAGTTTAGGGACAGGGAAGACAGATACGCAGTATTTT.